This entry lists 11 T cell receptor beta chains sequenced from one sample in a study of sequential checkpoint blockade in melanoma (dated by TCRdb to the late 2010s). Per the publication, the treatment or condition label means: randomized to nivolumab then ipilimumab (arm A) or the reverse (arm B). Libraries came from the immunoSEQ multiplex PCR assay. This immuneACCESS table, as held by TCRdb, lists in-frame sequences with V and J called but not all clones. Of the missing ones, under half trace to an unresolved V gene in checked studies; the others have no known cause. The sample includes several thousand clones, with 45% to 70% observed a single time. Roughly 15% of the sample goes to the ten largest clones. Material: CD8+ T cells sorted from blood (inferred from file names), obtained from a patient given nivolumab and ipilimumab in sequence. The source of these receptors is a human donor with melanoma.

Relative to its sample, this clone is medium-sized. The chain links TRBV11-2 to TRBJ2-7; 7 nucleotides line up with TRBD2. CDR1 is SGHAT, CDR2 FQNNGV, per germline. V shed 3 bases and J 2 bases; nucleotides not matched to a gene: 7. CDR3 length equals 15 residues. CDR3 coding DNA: TGTGCCAGCAGCTTGAATCTCGGGGGGACCTACGAGCAGTACTTC. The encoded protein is CASSLNLGGTYEQYF.

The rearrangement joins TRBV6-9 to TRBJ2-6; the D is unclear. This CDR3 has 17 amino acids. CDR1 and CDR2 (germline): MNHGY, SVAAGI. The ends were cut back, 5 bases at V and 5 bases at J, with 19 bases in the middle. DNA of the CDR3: TGTGCCAGCAGTAACTGGATACGACAAAGTCGGGCCAACGTCCTGACTTTC. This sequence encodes CASSNWIRQSRANVLTF.

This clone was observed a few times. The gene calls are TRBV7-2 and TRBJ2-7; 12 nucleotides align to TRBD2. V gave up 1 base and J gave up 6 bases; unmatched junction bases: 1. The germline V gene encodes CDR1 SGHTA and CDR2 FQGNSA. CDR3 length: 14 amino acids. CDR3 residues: CASSLGLAGVEQYF. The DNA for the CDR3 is TGTGCCAGCAGCTTAGGACTAGCGGGGGTCGAGCAGTACTTC.

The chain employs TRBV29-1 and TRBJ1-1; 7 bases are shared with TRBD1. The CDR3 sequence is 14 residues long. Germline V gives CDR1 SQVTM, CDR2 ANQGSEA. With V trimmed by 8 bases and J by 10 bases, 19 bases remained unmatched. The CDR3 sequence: CSTHPGTVVAAAFF. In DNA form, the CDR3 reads TGCAGCACCCATCCTGGGACAGTAGTCGCGGCAGCTTTCTTT. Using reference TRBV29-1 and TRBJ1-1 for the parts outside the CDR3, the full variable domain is SAVISQKPSRDICQRGTSLTIQCQVDSQVTMMFWYRQQPGQSLTLIATANQGSEATYESGFVIDKFPISRPNLTFSTLTVSNMSPEDSSIYLCSTHPGTVVAAAFFGQGTRLTVV.

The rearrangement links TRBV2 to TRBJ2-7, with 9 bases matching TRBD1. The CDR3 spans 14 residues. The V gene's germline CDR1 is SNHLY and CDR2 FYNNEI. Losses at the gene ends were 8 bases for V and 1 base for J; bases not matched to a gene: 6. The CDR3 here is CASLTGTGSYEQYF. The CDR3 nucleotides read TGTGCCAGCCTAACCGGGACAGGGTCCTACGAGCAGTACTTC.

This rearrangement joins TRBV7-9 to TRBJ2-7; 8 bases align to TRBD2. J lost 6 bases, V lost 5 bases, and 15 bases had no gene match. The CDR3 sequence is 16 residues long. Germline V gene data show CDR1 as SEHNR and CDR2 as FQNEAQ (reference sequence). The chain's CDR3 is CASSPMVAGIRGEQYF. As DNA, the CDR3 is TGTGCCAGCAGCCCTATGGTAGCGGGGATTCGTGGCGAGCAGTACTTC.

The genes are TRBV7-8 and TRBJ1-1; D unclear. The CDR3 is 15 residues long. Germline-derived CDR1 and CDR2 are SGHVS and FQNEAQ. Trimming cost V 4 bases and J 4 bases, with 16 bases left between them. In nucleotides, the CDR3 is TGTGCCAGCAGCTCATTACTCCTCCGGGGCACTGAAGCTTTCTTT. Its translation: CASSSLLLRGTEAFF.

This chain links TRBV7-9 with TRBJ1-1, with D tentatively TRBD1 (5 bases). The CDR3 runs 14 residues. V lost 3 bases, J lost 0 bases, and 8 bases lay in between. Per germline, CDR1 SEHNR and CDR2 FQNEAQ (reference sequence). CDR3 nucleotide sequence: TGTGCCAGCAGCTTCCAGGGAATGAACACTGAAGCTTTCTTT. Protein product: CASSFQGMNTEAFF. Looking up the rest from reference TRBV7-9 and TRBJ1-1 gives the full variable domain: DTGVSQNPRHKITKRGQNVTFRCDPISEHNRLYWYRQTLGQGPEFLTYFQNEAQLEKSRLLSDRFSAERPKGSFSTLEIQRTEQGDSAMYLCASSFQGMNTEAFFGQGTRLTVV.

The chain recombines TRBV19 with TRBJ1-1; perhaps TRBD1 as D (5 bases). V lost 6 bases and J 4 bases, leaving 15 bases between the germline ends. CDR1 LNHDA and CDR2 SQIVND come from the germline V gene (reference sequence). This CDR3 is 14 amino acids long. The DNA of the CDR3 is TGTGCCAGTAGCGCTGGTCTCGGGGGCACTGAAGCTTTCTTT. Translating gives CASSAGLGGTEAFF.

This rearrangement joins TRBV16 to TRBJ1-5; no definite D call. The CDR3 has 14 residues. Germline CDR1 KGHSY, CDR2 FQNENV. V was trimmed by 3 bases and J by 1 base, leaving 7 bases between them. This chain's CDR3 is CASSQATSNQPQHF. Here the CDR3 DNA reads TGTGCCAGCAGCCAGGCCACGAGCAATCAGCCCCAGCATTTT.

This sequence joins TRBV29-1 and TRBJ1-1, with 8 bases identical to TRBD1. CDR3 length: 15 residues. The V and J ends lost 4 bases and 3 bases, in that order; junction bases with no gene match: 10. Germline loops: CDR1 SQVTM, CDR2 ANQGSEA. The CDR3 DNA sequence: TGCAGCGTTGTTGGACAGGGCCTAGGGGACACTGAAGCTTTCTTT. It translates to CSVVGQGLGDTEAFF.